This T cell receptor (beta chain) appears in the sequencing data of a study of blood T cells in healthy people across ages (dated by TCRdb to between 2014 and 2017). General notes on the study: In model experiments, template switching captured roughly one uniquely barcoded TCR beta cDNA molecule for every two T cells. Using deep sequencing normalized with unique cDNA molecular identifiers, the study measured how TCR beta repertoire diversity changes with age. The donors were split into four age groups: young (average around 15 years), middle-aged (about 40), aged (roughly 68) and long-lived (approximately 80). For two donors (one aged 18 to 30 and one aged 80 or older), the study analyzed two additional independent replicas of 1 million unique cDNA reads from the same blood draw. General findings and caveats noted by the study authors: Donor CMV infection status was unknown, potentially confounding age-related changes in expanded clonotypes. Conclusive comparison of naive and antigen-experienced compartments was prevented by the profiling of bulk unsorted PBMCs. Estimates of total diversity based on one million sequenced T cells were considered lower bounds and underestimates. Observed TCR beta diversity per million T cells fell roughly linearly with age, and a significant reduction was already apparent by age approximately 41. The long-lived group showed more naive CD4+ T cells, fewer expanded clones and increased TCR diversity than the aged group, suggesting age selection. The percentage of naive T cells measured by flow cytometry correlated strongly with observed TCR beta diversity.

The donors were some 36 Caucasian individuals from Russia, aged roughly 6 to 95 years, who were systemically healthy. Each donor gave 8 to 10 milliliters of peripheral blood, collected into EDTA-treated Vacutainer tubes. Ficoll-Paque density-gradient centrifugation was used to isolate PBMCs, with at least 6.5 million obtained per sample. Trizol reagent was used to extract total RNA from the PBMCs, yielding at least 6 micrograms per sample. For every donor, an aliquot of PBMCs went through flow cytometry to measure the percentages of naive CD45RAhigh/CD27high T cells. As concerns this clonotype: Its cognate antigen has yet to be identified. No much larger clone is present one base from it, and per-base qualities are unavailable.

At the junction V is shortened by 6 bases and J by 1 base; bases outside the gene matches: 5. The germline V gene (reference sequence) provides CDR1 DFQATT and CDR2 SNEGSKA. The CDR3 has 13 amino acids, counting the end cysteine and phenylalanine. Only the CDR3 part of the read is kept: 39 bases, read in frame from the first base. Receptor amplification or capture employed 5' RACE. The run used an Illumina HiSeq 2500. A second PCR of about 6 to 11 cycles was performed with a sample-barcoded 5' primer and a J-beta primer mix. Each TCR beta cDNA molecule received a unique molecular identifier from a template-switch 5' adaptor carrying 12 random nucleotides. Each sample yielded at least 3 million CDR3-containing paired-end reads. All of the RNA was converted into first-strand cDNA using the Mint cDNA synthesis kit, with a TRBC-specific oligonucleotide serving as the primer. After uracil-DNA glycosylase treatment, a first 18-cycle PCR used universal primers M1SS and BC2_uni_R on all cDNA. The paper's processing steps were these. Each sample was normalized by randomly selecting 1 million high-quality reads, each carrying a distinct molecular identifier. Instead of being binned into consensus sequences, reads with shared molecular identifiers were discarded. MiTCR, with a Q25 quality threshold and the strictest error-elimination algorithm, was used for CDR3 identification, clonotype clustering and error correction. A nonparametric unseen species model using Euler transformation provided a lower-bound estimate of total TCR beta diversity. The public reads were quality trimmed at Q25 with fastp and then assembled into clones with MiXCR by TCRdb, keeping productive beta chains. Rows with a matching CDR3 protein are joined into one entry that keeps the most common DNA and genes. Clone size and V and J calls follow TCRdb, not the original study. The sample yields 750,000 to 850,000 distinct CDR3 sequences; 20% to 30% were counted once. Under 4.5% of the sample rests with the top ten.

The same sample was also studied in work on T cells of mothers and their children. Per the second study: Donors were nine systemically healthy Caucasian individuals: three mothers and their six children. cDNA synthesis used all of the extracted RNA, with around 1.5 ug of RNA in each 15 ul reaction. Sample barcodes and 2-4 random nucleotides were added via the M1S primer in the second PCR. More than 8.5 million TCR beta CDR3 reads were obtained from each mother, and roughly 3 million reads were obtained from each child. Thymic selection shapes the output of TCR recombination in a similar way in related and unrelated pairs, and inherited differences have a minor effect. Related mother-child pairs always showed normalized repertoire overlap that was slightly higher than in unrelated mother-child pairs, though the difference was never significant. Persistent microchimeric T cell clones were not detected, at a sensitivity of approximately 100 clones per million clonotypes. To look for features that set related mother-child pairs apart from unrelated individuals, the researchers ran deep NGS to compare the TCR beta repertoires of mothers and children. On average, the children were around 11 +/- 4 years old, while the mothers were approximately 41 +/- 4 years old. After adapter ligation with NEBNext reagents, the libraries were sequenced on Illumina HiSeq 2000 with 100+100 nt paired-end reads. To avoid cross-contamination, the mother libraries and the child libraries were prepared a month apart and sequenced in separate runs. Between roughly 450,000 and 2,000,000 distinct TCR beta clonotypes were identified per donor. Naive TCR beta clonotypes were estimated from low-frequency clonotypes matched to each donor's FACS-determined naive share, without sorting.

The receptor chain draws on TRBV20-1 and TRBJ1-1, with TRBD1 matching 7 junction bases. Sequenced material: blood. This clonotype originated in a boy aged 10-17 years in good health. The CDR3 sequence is CSASRQGNTEAFF. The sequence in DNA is TGCAGTGCGAGTCGACAGGGGAACACTGAAGCTTTCTTT.